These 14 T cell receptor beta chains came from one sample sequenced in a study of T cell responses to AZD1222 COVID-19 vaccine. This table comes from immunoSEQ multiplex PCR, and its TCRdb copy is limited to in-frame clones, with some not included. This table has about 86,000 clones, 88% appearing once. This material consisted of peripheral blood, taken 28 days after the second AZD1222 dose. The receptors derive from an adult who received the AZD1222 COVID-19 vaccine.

The CDR3 loop is CASSLGTSGAYNEQFF. The CDR3 nucleotides read TGTGCCAGCAGCTTAGGGACTAGCGGGGCCTACAATGAGCAGTTCTTC. This chain links TRBV7-9 with TRBJ2-1; 12 positions agree with TRBD2. CDR1 SEHNR and CDR2 FQNEAQ come from the germline V gene (reference sequence). The CDR3 is 16 residues long. After removal of 1 base from V and 2 bases from J, the junction contained 0 bases not matched to a gene.

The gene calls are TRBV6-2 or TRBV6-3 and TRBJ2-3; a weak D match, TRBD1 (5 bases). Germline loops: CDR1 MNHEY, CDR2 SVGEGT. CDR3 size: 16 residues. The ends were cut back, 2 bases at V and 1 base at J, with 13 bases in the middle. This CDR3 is CASSYPRVGGTDTQYF. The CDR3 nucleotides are TGTGCCAGCAGTTACCCACGGGTAGGGGGCACAGATACGCAGTATTTT.

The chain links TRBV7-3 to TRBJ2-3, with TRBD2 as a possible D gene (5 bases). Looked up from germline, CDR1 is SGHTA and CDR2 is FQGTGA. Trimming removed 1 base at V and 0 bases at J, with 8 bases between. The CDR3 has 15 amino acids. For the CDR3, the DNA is TGTGCCAGCAGCTTAAGCGGGTTTAGCACAGATACGCAGTATTTT. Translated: CASSLSGFSTDTQYF.

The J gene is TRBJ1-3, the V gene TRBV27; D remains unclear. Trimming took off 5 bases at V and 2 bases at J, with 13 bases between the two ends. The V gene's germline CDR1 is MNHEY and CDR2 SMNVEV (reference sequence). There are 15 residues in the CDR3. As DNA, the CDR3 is TGTGCCAGCAGTCGTGAGGGAGCAACTGGAAACACCATATATTTT. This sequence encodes CASSREGATGNTIYF.

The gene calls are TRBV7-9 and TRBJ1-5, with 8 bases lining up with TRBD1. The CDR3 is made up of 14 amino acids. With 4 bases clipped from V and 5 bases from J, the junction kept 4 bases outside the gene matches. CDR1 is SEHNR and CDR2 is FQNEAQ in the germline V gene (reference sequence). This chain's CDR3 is CASSSGGFDQPQHF. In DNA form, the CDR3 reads TGTGCCAGCAGCTCAGGGGGCTTTGATCAGCCCCAGCATTTT.

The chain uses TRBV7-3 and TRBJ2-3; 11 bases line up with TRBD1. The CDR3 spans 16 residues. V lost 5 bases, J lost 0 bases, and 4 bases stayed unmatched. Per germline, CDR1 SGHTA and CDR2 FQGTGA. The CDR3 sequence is CASSGTGGLSTDTQYF. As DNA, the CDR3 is TGTGCCAGCAGCGGGACAGGGGGTTTGAGCACAGATACGCAGTATTTT.

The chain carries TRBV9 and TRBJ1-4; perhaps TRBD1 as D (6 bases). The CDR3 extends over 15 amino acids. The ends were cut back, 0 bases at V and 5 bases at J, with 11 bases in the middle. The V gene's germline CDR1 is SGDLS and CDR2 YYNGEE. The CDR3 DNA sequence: TGTGCCAGCAGCGTAGGTGGGGGACAAAATGAAAAACTGTTTTTT. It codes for CASSVGGGQNEKLFF.

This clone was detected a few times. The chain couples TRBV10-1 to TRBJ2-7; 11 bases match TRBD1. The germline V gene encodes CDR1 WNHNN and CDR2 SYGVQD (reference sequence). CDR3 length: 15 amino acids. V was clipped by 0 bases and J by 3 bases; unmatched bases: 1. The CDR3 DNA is TGCGCCAGCAGTGAGTCGGGGACAGGGGGCTACGAGCAGTACTTC. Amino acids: CASSESGTGGYEQYF.

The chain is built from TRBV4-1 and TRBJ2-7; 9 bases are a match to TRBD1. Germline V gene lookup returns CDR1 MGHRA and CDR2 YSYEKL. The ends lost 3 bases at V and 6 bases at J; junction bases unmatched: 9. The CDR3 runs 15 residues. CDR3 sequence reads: CASSHLGQGLSEQYF. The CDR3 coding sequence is TGCGCCAGCAGCCATCTAGGACAGGGGTTAAGCGAGCAGTACTTC.

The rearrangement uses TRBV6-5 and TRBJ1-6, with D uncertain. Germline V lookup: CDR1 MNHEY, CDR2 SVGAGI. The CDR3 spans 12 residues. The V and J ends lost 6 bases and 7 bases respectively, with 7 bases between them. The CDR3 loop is CASRATNSPLHF. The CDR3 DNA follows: TGTGCCAGCAGGGCTACAAATTCACCCCTCCACTTT.

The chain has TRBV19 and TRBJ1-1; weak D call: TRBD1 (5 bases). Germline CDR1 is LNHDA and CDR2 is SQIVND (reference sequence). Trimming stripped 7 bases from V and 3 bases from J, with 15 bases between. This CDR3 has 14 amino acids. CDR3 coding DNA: TGTGCCAGTACCCTGTCCCCGGGGGACACTGAAGCTTTCTTT. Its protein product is CASTLSPGDTEAFF.

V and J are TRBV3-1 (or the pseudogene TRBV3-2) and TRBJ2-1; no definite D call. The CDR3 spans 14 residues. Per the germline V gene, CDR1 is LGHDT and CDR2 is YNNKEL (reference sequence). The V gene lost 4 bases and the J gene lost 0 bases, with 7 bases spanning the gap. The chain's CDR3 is CASSPRSSYNEQFF. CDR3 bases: TGTGCCAGCAGCCCTCGTAGCTCCTACAATGAGCAGTTCTTC.

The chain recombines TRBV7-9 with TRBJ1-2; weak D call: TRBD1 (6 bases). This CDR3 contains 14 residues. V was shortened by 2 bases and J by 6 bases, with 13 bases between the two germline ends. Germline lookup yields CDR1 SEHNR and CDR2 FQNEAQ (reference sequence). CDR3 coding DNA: TGTGCCAGCAGCTTAATTACCCGGGGGCATGGCTACACCTTC. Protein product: CASSLITRGHGYTF.

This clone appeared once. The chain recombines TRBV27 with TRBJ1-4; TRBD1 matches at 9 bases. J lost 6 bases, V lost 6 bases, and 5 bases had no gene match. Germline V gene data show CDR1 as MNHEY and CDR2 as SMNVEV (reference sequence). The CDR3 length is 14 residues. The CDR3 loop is CASRRTGGDEKLFF. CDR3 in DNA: TGTGCCAGCAGGCGAACAGGGGGCGATGAAAAACTGTTTTTT.